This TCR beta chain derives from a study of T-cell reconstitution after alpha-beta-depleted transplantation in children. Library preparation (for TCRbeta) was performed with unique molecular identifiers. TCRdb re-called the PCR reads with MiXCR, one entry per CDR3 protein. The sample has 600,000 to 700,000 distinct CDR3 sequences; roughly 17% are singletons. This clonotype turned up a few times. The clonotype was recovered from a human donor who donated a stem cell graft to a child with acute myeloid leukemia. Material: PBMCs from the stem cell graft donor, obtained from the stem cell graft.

CDR3: CASSSRAATNEKLFF. In nucleotides, the CDR3 is TGTGCCAGCAGTTCCAGAGCCGCAACTAATGAAAAACTGTTTTTT. The chain carries TRBV27 and TRBJ1-4; D remains unclear. Germline-derived CDR1 and CDR2 are MNHEY and SMNVEV (reference sequence). This CDR3 has 15 residues. Trimming shortened V by 4 bases and J by 0 bases, and 9 bases separated the two germline ends.